The 18 T cell receptor beta chains given below trace back to one sample, sequenced in a study of beta chain features in type 1 diabetes (dated by TCRdb to the late 2010s). Library construction relied on the immunoSEQ multiplex PCR assay. The entire isolated RNA was reverse transcribed using the High Capacity cDNA Reverse Transcription Kit, and thus expressed TCRB transcripts were sequenced. Sourced from immuneACCESS, this table was stored by TCRdb with only in-frame sequences that have V and J called. A share of the clones is absent; for the studies checked, an unresolved V gene accounts for under half, and the remainder has no known explanation. This sample holds under 450,000 clones; about 14% were observed only once. Under 0.02% of the sample is held by the ten biggest clonotypes. Sequencing was carried out using naive CD4+ T cells from blood. What this sample's cell subset or site label stands for: true naive CD4+ T cells. These receptors all stem from a woman aged 18-30 years in good health.

This chain connects TRBV2 to TRBJ2-3; possibly TRBD2 for D (6 bases). The germline CDR1 and CDR2 sequences are SNHLY and FYNNEI. V dropped 6 bases and J dropped 4 bases, with 14 bases sitting between them. The CDR3 contains 14 residues. CDR3 loop: CASSLGTSADTQYF. The DNA of the CDR3 is TGTGCCAGCAGCCTAGGGACTTCCGCAGATACGCAGTATTTT.

The genes are TRBV23-1 and TRBJ1-1; 10 bases align to TRBD1. TRBV23-1 is flagged as an ORF with uncertain function. The CDR3 is 13 residues long. With V trimmed by 8 bases and J by 5 bases, 5 bases remained unmatched. CDR3 amino acids: CASSTGGETEAFF. In DNA, the CDR3 is TGCGCCAGCTCGACAGGGGGCGAGACTGAAGCTTTCTTT.

The chain recombines TRBV30 with TRBJ2-1; the D gene is possibly TRBD1 (5 bases). Germline V gene lookup returns CDR1 GTSNPN and CDR2 SVGIG (reference sequence). This CDR3 region has 10 residues. The CDR3 DNA follows: TGTGCGTTATTAGGGGATGAGCAGTTCTTC. Amino acids: CALLGDEQFF.

The sample holds a few counts of this clone. J is TRBJ2-4 and V is TRBV29-1; maybe TRBD1 (5 bases). V was clipped by 6 bases and J by 1 base, with 16 bases between them. The germline CDR1 and CDR2 sequences are SQVTM and ANQGSEA. The CDR3 is made up of 15 amino acids. The CDR3 protein is CSVAPGRVAKNIQYF. Written as DNA, the CDR3 is TGCAGCGTGGCCCCGGGCAGGGTGGCCAAAAACATTCAGTACTTC. The whole variable domain, filled in from reference TRBV29-1 and TRBJ2-4, reads SAVISQKPSRDICQRGTSLTIQCQVDSQVTMMFWYRQQPGQSLTLIATANQGSEATYESGFVIDKFPISRPNLTFSTLTVSNMSPEDSSIYLCSVAPGRVAKNIQYFGAGTRLSVL.

This clone turned up a few times. The chain links TRBV5-1 to TRBJ2-7, with 13 bases aligning to TRBD2. Trimming at V came to 2 bases and at J to 7 bases, leaving 6 bases not matched to a gene. This CDR3 spans 15 amino acids. Germline V gene sequence: CDR1 SGHRS, CDR2 YFSETQ. The CDR3: CASSLLAGGPREQYF. CDR3 in DNA: TGCGCCAGCAGCTTACTAGCGGGAGGGCCTAGGGAGCAGTACTTC.

This clone was observed a few times. V gene TRBV6-5 combines with J gene TRBJ1-1; D perhaps matches TRBD1 (5 bases). Trimming left V 8 bases short and J 2 bases short, with 12 bases between. This CDR3 has 13 amino acids. Germline lookup yields CDR1 MNHEY and CDR2 SVGAGI. The CDR3: CASGDSFNTEAFF. The CDR3 region has the DNA TGTGCCAGCGGAGACAGTTTTAACACTGAAGCTTTCTTT.

The V gene is TRBV30, the J gene TRBJ1-4; D uncertain. This CDR3 contains 15 residues. Trimming took off 2 bases at V and 0 bases at J, with 10 bases between the two ends. From germline, CDR1 is GTSNPN and CDR2 SVGIG (reference sequence). The chain's CDR3 is CAWSLYGATNEKLFF. In DNA form, the CDR3 reads TGTGCCTGGAGTTTATACGGGGCAACTAATGAAAAACTGTTTTTT.

This clone was detected only a few times. The V call is TRBV23-1, the J call TRBJ2-7, with D unclear. TRBV23-1 qualifies as an ORF whose function is uncertain. The CDR3 loop spans 13 amino acids. Trimming cost V 3 bases and J 3 bases, with 9 bases left between them. CDR3 coding DNA: TGCGCCAGCAGTCAGGTCCTCTACTACGAGCAGTACTTC. Residues: CASSQVLYYEQYF.

This clone came up a few times. The chain is built from TRBV18 and TRBJ2-3; D may be TRBD2 (5 bases). The CDR3 length is 15 residues. Germline CDR1 KGHSH, CDR2 LQKENI. Trimming left V 2 bases short and J 1 base short, with 10 bases between. The CDR3 protein is CASSPAGMGTDTQYF. The CDR3 coding sequence is TGTGCCAGCTCACCAGCCGGGATGGGCACAGATACGCAGTATTTT.

The V call is TRBV29-1, the J call TRBJ2-3; D uncertain. There are 13 residues in the CDR3. The germline CDR1 and CDR2 sequences are SQVTM and ANQGSEA. V dropped 7 bases and J dropped 2 bases, with 13 bases sitting between them. CDR3 amino acids: CSAIGHLTDTQYF. The CDR3 nucleotides read TGCAGCGCCATTGGGCACCTCACAGATACGCAGTATTTT.

This clone was seen more than once but under ten times. The chain links TRBV7-3 to TRBJ2-7; 9 bases map to TRBD2. CDR1 and CDR2 (germline): SGHTA, FQGTGA. This CDR3 is built from 15 residues. Trimming removed 5 bases from V and 2 bases from J; junction bases left unmatched: 7. The CDR3 sequence is CASSVYAGGTYEQYF. CDR3 in DNA: TGTGCCAGCAGCGTCTATGCGGGAGGGACCTACGAGCAGTACTTC.

The chain joins TRBV28 to TRBJ2-3, with a possible D match to TRBD2 (5 bases). CDR3 length equals 11 residues. V was pared by 8 bases and J by 4 bases, with 7 bases between. Germline V CDR1 and CDR2: MDHEN, SYDVKM. The CDR3 spells CASGSSDTQYF. The DNA for the CDR3 is TGTGCCAGCGGGAGCTCAGATACGCAGTATTTT.

This clone was observed a few times. The CDR3 DNA reads TGTGCCAGCTCACCACAAGGAGTAAGCGGGAGGGCCCGTCAGTTCTTC. It yields the protein CASSPQGVSGRARQFF. V and J are TRBV18 and TRBJ2-1, with 10 positions matching TRBD2. Germline CDR1 KGHSH, CDR2 LQKENI. After removal of 1 base from V and 13 bases from J, the junction contained 13 bases not matched to a gene. This CDR3 region has 16 residues.

The CDR3 protein is CASSYDRRPSEAFF. CDR3 in DNA: TGCGCCAGCAGCTATGACAGGCGCCCCTCTGAAGCTTTCTTT. The chain couples TRBV5-1 to TRBJ1-1; tentative D call: TRBD1 (6 bases). Germline CDR1 reads SGHRS; CDR2 reads YFSETQ. Trimming removed 3 bases from V and 6 bases from J, with 15 bases in between. The CDR3 runs 14 residues.

In this sample, this clone turned up a few times. The V call is TRBV28, the J call TRBJ2-3, with 9 nucleotides matching TRBD2. V lost 10 bases and J lost 5; bases outside the gene matches: 10. There are 14 residues in the CDR3. Germline assignment: CDR1 MDHEN and CDR2 SYDVKM. The CDR3: CAIRAGGPRDTQYF. Here the CDR3 DNA reads TGTGCCATTCGGGCGGGAGGGCCGAGAGATACGCAGTATTTT.

This clone was detected only a few times. The genes are TRBV23-1 and TRBJ1-2; D call uncertain. TRBV23-1 is classed as an ORF, of uncertain function. This CDR3 spans 15 amino acids. V was shortened by 4 bases and J by 1 base, with 13 bases between the two germline ends. This chain's CDR3 is CASSRGNKLNYGYTF. The CDR3 DNA is TGCGCCAGCAGTCGCGGCAACAAGCTTAACTATGGCTACACCTTC.

The gene calls are TRBV11-2 and TRBJ2-7; D perhaps matches TRBD1 (5 bases). This CDR3 has 15 amino acids. With 1 base removed from V and 6 bases from J, the gap between germline ends came to 16 bases. Germline CDR1 is SGHAT and CDR2 is FQNNGV. CDR3 sequence reads: CASSLVRRVFAEQYF. CDR3 sequence (DNA): TGTGCCAGCAGCTTAGTTCGCAGGGTTTTTGCCGAGCAGTACTTC.

The CDR3 sequence: CASSPTTRNTEAFF. In nucleotides, the CDR3 is TGTGCCAGCAGCCCTACGACACGGAACACTGAAGCTTTCTTT. The rearrangement joins TRBV28 to TRBJ1-1; D remains unclear. Germline V gene lookup returns CDR1 MDHEN and CDR2 SYDVKM. The V and J ends lost 6 bases and 1 base respectively, with 12 bases between them. This CDR3 has 14 amino acids.